These 25 T cell receptor beta chains share one sample of origin, sequenced in a study of blood T cell repertoires in COVID-19. Assay: immunoSEQ multiplex PCR; the TCRdb copy retains only in-frame clones and omits some. The sample contains 72,000 or so clones, approximately 89% of which appear only once. Sample: peripheral blood. The receptors stem from an elderly woman with active or convalescent COVID-19.

The chain employs TRBV3-1 (or the pseudogene TRBV3-2) and TRBJ2-1, with TRBD2 as a possible D gene (5 bases). Trimming took 2 bases from V and 6 from J, leaving 14 bases between them. The CDR3 loop spans 15 amino acids. CDR1 and CDR2 from the germline V gene are LGHDT and YNNKEL (reference sequence). The CDR3 spells CASSQPTDRGNEQFF. As DNA, the CDR3 is TGTGCCAGCAGCCAACCCACCGACCGGGGCAATGAGCAGTTCTTC.

The chain joins TRBV7-8 to TRBJ2-2, with D tentatively TRBD2 (5 bases). CDR3 size: 14 residues. The V and J ends lost 6 bases and 6 bases respectively, with 14 bases between them. Germline V gene data show CDR1 as SGHVS and CDR2 as FQNEAQ. CDR3 bases: TGTGCCAGCAGAGTCGGGGTAGGGTCCGGGGAGCTGTTTTTT. Translating it yields CASRVGVGSGELFF.

The chain recombines TRBV20-1 with TRBJ2-2; 8 bases are shared with TRBD2. With 3 bases clipped from V and 4 bases from J, the junction kept 7 bases outside the gene matches. CDR3 size: 15 residues. CDR1 DFQATT and CDR2 SNEGSKA come from the germline V gene (reference sequence). The CDR3 sequence: CSASPGTSTTGELFF. CDR3 coding DNA: TGCAGTGCTAGTCCCGGGACTAGTACCACCGGGGAGCTGTTTTTT.

The chain uses TRBV3-1 (or the pseudogene TRBV3-2) and TRBJ1-2, with TRBD1 as a possible D gene (6 bases). Germline assignment: CDR1 LGHDT and CDR2 YNNKEL (reference sequence). This CDR3 is built from 13 residues. V lost 4 bases and J lost 8, with 14 bases in between. CDR3 loop: CASSPSGGGGYTF. The CDR3 DNA sequence: TGTGCCAGCAGCCCTTCGGGAGGGGGAGGCTACACCTTC.

The gene calls are TRBV13 and TRBJ1-1; D possibly corresponds to TRBD1 (5 bases). V shed 6 bases and J shed 0 bases, with 11 bases lying between them. Per germline, CDR1 PRHDT and CDR2 FYEKMQ (reference sequence). CDR3 length: 14 amino acids. The CDR3: CASRMAGMNTEAFF. CDR3 coding DNA: TGTGCCAGCAGGATGGCAGGGATGAACACTGAAGCTTTCTTT.

CDR3 nucleotide sequence: TGTGCCAGCAGCCAAACCAAACCGACTAGCGGACAAGAGACCCAGTACTTC. Residues: CASSQTKPTSGQETQYF. The V call is TRBV3-1 (or the pseudogene TRBV3-2), the J call TRBJ2-5, with 9 nucleotides matching TRBD2. Trimming took 2 bases from V and 2 from J; bases not matched to a gene: 9. Looked up from germline, CDR1 is LGHDT and CDR2 is YNNKEL (reference sequence). The CDR3 runs 17 residues.

This chain uses TRBV19 with TRBJ2-7, with 9 nucleotides matching TRBD1. V dropped 6 bases and J dropped 2; count of bases not matched to a gene: 5. This CDR3 is built from 14 residues. Per the germline V gene, CDR1 is LNHDA and CDR2 is SQIVND (reference sequence). The CDR3: CASSRTGDTYEQYF. The CDR3 DNA reads as TGTGCCAGTAGCCGGACAGGGGACACCTACGAGCAGTACTTC.

This sequence joins TRBV14 and TRBJ1-1; 7 positions match TRBD1. The CDR3 is made up of 13 amino acids. In germline, CDR1 is SGHDN, CDR2 FVKESK. Trimming cost V 4 bases and J 6 bases; bases outside gene matches: 5. CDR3: CASSRNRGSEAFF. CDR3 bases: TGTGCCAGCAGCCGGAACAGGGGATCTGAAGCTTTCTTT.

This rearrangement joins TRBV7-6 to TRBJ1-4; TRBD1 matches 7 bases. This CDR3 contains 15 residues. V gave up 5 bases and J gave up 10 bases; unmatched junction bases: 13. From germline, CDR1 is SGHVS and CDR2 FNYEAQ. CDR3 in amino acids: CASSPSGTVGGKLFF. DNA of the CDR3: TGTGCCAGCAGCCCATCCGGGACAGTCGGAGGAAAACTGTTTTTT.

CDR3 region: CASSKTTGMSNTGELFF. The CDR3 coding sequence is TGTGCCAGCAGCAAAACTACAGGCATGTCGAACACCGGGGAGCTGTTTTTT. The V call is TRBV21-1, the J call TRBJ2-2; TRBD1 was called by the table and not checked on the DNA. TRBV21-1 is a pseudogene segment. The CDR3 has 17 amino acids.

For the CDR3, the DNA is TGTGCCAGCAGCCCAGGCGATGCAACTAATGAAAAACTGTTTTTT. This translates into CASSPGDATNEKLFF. This chain links TRBV7-2 with TRBJ1-4, with no clear D. This CDR3 has 15 residues. Germline CDR1 reads SGHTA; CDR2 reads FQGNSA. Trimming removed 5 bases at V and 0 bases at J, with 10 bases between.

The J gene is TRBJ1-1, the V gene TRBV5-1, with 7 bases lining up with TRBD1. V shed 4 bases and J 5 bases; nucleotides not matched to a gene: 8. This CDR3 contains 14 residues. The germline V gene encodes CDR1 SGHRS and CDR2 YFSETQ. This CDR3 reads CASSRSQGWTEAFF. DNA for the CDR3: TGCGCCAGCAGCCGATCACAGGGGTGGACTGAAGCTTTCTTT.

The chain links TRBV11-2 to TRBJ2-3; 10 bases match TRBD2. Per germline, CDR1 SGHAT and CDR2 FQNNGV. The CDR3 spans 15 residues. Trimming took 6 bases from V and 5 from J; bases not matched to a gene: 8. The CDR3 sequence: CASSPSGGWGDTQYF. CDR3 DNA sequence: TGTGCCAGCAGTCCTAGCGGGGGCTGGGGAGATACGCAGTATTTT.

The rearrangement uses TRBV5-5 and TRBJ2-7; 7 nucleotides align to TRBD1. The CDR3 consists of 19 residues. V gave up 4 bases and J gave up 0 bases; unmatched junction bases: 19. Germline CDR1 SGHKS, CDR2 YYEKEE (reference sequence). The CDR3 spells CASSHLRGKRNHSSYEQYF. The CDR3 region has the DNA TGTGCCAGCAGCCATCTCAGGGGGAAGCGAAACCATTCCTCCTACGAGCAGTACTTC. The full variable domain, rest sourced from reference TRBV5-5 and TRBJ2-7, is DAGVTQSPTHLIKTRGQQVTLRCSPISGHKSVSWYQQVLGQGPQFIFQYYEKEERGRGNFPDRFSARQFPNYSSELNVNALLLGDSALYLCASSHLRGKRNHSSYEQYFGPGTRLTVT.

In this sample, this clone turned up once. The J gene is TRBJ2-7, the V gene TRBV29-1, with D perhaps matching TRBD1 (6 bases). The CDR3 sequence is 13 residues long. V lost 7 bases, J lost 6 bases, and 19 bases lay in between. Germline CDR1 and CDR2: SQVTM and ANQGSEA. CDR3 sequence: CSGGPQGSGEQYF. The CDR3 nucleotides are TGCAGCGGGGGGCCGCAGGGTTCGGGCGAGCAGTACTTC.

CDR3 protein: CASSQGWPGGLSYEQYF. In DNA, the CDR3 is TGCGCCAGCAGCCAAGGGTGGCCGGGAGGCCTCTCCTACGAGCAGTACTTC. The rearrangement uses TRBV4-1 and TRBJ2-7; 7 bases are a match to TRBD2. Germline CDR1 is MGHRA and CDR2 is YSYEKL. With 1 base clipped from V and 0 bases from J, the junction kept 9 bases outside the gene matches. CDR3 size: 17 residues.

V usage is TRBV6-2 or TRBV6-3 and J usage is TRBJ2-7, with 10 bases lining up with TRBD2. CDR3 size: 17 residues. Germline trimming cut 0 bases from V and 2 bases from J; bases unmatched to any gene: 7. Germline assignment: CDR1 MNHEY and CDR2 SVGEGT. CDR3 DNA: TGTGCCAGCAGTTACTCGGCCATAGCGGGGGGAACCTACGAGCAGTACTTC. Its translation is CASSYSAIAGGTYEQYF.

J is TRBJ2-2 and V is TRBV7-9, with a tentative D call TRBD2 (6 bases). Germline lookup yields CDR1 SEHNR and CDR2 FQNEAQ (reference sequence). V was shortened by 1 base and J by 4 bases, with 13 bases between the two germline ends. This CDR3 has 16 residues. This CDR3 is CASSLGPSGGTGELFF. The CDR3 nucleotides are TGTGCCAGCAGCTTAGGTCCCTCCGGGGGCACCGGGGAGCTGTTTTTT.

This clone was counted a single time. The rearrangement links TRBV4-3 to TRBJ2-3; maybe TRBD2 (5 bases). The CDR3 has 15 residues. V was pared by 1 base and J by 6 bases, with 14 bases between. Germline V gives CDR1 LGHNA, CDR2 YSLEER. In DNA form, the CDR3 reads TGCGCCAGCAGCCAAGGCAGAGTTAGAGGGGATACGCAGTATTTT. Translation: CASSQGRVRGDTQYF.

The V and J genes are TRBV6-1 and TRBJ1-4; TRBD1 aligns across 7 bases. V trimming: 3 bases; J trimming: 5 bases; junction bases outside the gene matches: 6. CDR1 and CDR2 from the germline V gene are MNHNS and SASEGT. The CDR3 loop spans 15 amino acids. CDR3 in DNA: TGTGCCAGCAGTGACAGGGGACAGACAAATGAAAAACTGTTTTTT. Translated: CASSDRGQTNEKLFF.

V gene TRBV2 combines with J gene TRBJ1-2; possible D gene TRBD1, 5 bases. CDR3 length: 13 residues. Germline V gene lookup returns CDR1 SNHLY and CDR2 FYNNEI. Trimming removed 7 bases from V and 3 bases from J, with 12 bases in between. CDR3 nucleotide sequence: TGTGCCAGCATCCCAGGGAAGGACTATGGCTACACCTTC. Translation gives CASIPGKDYGYTF.

The chain joins TRBV20-1 to TRBJ2-3; the D gene is possibly TRBD1 (6 bases). CDR1 is DFQATT and CDR2 is SNEGSKA in the germline V gene (reference sequence). Trimming removed 2 bases at V and 14 bases at J, with 14 bases between. This CDR3 is 11 amino acids long. The CDR3 reads CSARPQGRSYF. In DNA, the CDR3 is TGCAGTGCTAGACCCCAGGGGCGCTCGTATTTT.

The rearrangement links TRBV19 to TRBJ2-2; 9 positions agree with TRBD2. Germline trimming cut 11 bases from V and 5 bases from J; bases unmatched to any gene: 6. CDR3 length equals 13 residues. Looked up from germline, CDR1 is LNHDA and CDR2 is SQIVND (reference sequence). The CDR3 DNA sequence: TGTGCCGGGGAGACTAGCGGTACCGGGGAGCTGTTTTTT. This sequence encodes CAGETSGTGELFF.

The gene calls are TRBV24-1 and TRBJ2-1; 10 bases fit TRBD2. This CDR3 has 13 amino acids. With 8 bases clipped from V and 7 bases from J, the junction kept 4 bases outside the gene matches. Germline loops: CDR1 KGHDR, CDR2 SFDVKD. The CDR3 here is CATMNSGGNEQFF. The CDR3 bases are TGTGCCACCATGAATAGCGGGGGGAATGAGCAGTTCTTC.

This clone was observed a handful of times. This chain links TRBV12-2 with TRBJ1-1; the table calls TRBD1, which could not be checked here. TRBV12-2 is a pseudogene. CDR3 size: 15 residues. CDR3 DNA: TGTGCAAGTCGCTTAGCAAAGGGGGCTGACACTGAAGCTTTCTTT. It translates to CASRLAKGADTEAFF.